The 20 T cell receptor beta chains reported below all come from one sample, sequenced in a study of T cell responses to AZD1222 COVID-19 vaccine. Sequencing was performed with immunoSEQ multiplex PCR; in TCRdb, only in-frame clones are kept and a portion is missing. The profile covers approximately 150,000 clones, with around 84% appearing a single time and over 4.5% taken by the ten largest. The specimen was peripheral blood, collected 28 days after the second AZD1222 dose. The receptors stem from an adult who received the AZD1222 COVID-19 vaccine.

The chain has TRBV5-1 and TRBJ2-1; no definite D call. Germline V lookup: CDR1 SGHRS, CDR2 YFSETQ. V dropped 5 bases and J dropped 9 bases, with 18 bases sitting between them. The length of the CDR3 is 14 residues. In DNA, the CDR3 is TGCGCCAGCAGGCCTGGCGTGGGTTTGGGTGAGCAGTTCTTC. This gives the protein CASRPGVGLGEQFF.

The chain joins TRBV6-4 to TRBJ1-1; D is undetermined. V was trimmed by 2 bases and J by 2 bases, leaving 6 bases between them. Germline V gene data show CDR1 as MRHNA and CDR2 as SNTAGT. The CDR3 consists of 13 residues. This CDR3 is CASSDKGNTEAFF. DNA for the CDR3: TGTGCCAGCAGTGACAAGGGCAACACTGAAGCTTTCTTT.

This clone was recorded only once. The V gene is TRBV19, the J gene TRBJ1-6; unclear D gene. The germline V and J ends were trimmed by 7 bases and 8 bases, with 9 bases remaining between them. The CDR3 is made up of 12 amino acids. From germline, CDR1 is LNHDA and CDR2 SQIVND (reference sequence). Here the CDR3 reads CASKVSDSPLHF. The DNA for the CDR3 is TGTGCCAGTAAGGTGAGTGATTCACCCCTCCACTTT.

The gene calls are TRBV28 and TRBJ2-7; D call uncertain. Germline V lookup: CDR1 MDHEN, CDR2 SYDVKM. V dropped 2 bases and J dropped 3 bases, with 14 bases sitting between them. The CDR3 has 15 residues. CDR3 nucleotides: TGTGCCAGCAGTTTAAAGGGTTTGGAGTACTACGAGCAGTACTTC. Its translation: CASSLKGLEYYEQYF.

On this clone: Other DNA sequences of this sample code for an identical CDR3. This chain joins TRBV19 and TRBJ2-7, with D perhaps TRBD1 (5 bases). Germline CDR1 LNHDA, CDR2 SQIVND (reference sequence). CDR3 length equals 14 residues. The V end was cut by 2 bases, the J end by 2 bases, with 10 bases between. The CDR3 DNA is TGTGCCAGTAGTATAATAACAGGCGCCTACGAGCAGTACTTC. It is translated as CASSIITGAYEQYF.

This clone was seen only once. The J gene is TRBJ2-2, the V gene TRBV9, with 7 bases identical to TRBD1. Germline lookup yields CDR1 SGDLS and CDR2 YYNGEE. The V segment lost 4 bases and the J segment 3 bases; nucleotides outside the gene matches: 3. CDR3 length equals 14 residues. The CDR3 is CASSPTGYTGELFF. The CDR3 DNA reads TGTGCCAGCAGCCCGACAGGGTACACCGGGGAGCTGTTTTTT.

The chain has TRBV6-2 or TRBV6-3 and TRBJ1-6; D is unresolved. The V end was cut by 4 bases, the J end by 10 bases, with 8 bases between. Per the germline V gene, CDR1 is MNHEY and CDR2 is SVGEGT. There are 12 residues in the CDR3. The CDR3 nucleotides are TGTGCCAGCAGTTCCTCGGGGTCACCCCTCCACTTT. Translating gives CASSSSGSPLHF.

The chain is built from TRBV28 and TRBJ1-1; 7 bases are shared with TRBD1. This CDR3 has 12 amino acids. Germline CDR1 and CDR2: MDHEN and SYDVKM. Trimming took 0 bases from V and 11 from J; bases not matched to a gene: 3. The CDR3 sequence is CASSLWEQGAFF. As DNA, the CDR3 is TGTGCCAGCAGTTTATGGGAACAGGGGGCTTTCTTT.

This chain links TRBV7-2 with TRBJ2-3; D tentatively fits TRBD1 or TRBD2 (5 bases each). The CDR3 consists of 15 residues. With 6 bases removed from V and 2 bases from J, the gap between germline ends came to 15 bases. The germline V gene has CDR1 SGHTA and CDR2 FQGNSA. The DNA for the CDR3 is TGTGCCAGCAGTATCTTTGGGGGTCCCACAGATACGCAGTATTTT. Translated: CASSIFGGPTDTQYF.

This chain links TRBV27 with TRBJ1-1, with D possibly matching TRBD1 (5 bases). Germline CDR1 MNHEY, CDR2 SMNVEV (reference sequence). The length of the CDR3 is 13 residues. Trimming took 4 bases from V and 3 from J, leaving 9 bases between them. The chain's CDR3 is CASSWGVYTEAFF. The CDR3 region has the DNA TGTGCCAGCAGTTGGGGGGTATACACTGAAGCTTTCTTT.

The CDR3 sequence is CASSQKGQGALSNSPLHF. DNA of the CDR3: TGTGCCAGCAGCCAAAAGGGACAGGGGGCCCTCAGTAATTCACCCCTCCACTTT. The gene calls are TRBV4-2 and TRBJ1-6, with 12 bases matching TRBD1. V was clipped by 2 bases and J by 6 bases; unmatched bases: 8. The CDR3 consists of 18 residues. Germline CDR1 is LGHNA and CDR2 is YNFKEQ.

The chain employs TRBV18 and TRBJ2-3; either TRBD1 or TRBD2 may supply D (5 bases each). This CDR3 is 16 amino acids long. Trimming pared 2 bases from V and 2 bases from J, leaving 14 bases between. Germline values: CDR1 KGHSH, CDR2 LQKENI. CDR3 sequence: CASSPEGQADTDTQYF. CDR3 coding DNA: TGTGCCAGCTCACCAGAGGGGCAGGCCGACACAGATACGCAGTATTTT. Together with reference TRBV18 and TRBJ2-3, the CDR3 gives the full variable domain: NAGVMQNPRHLVRRRGQEARLRCSPMKGHSHVYWYRQLPEEGLKFMVYLQKENIIDESGMPKERFSAEFPKEGPSILRIQQVVRGDSAAYFCASSPEGQADTDTQYFGPGTRLTVL.

This chain uses TRBV19 with TRBJ1-1, with D unclear. Germline-derived CDR1 and CDR2 are LNHDA and SQIVND (reference sequence). The CDR3 runs to 14 residues. Trimming stripped 6 bases from V and 10 bases from J, with 21 bases between. CDR3 in amino acids: CASSPSAGRRGAFF. For the CDR3, the DNA is TGTGCCAGTAGCCCCTCAGCGGGGAGGCGCGGAGCTTTCTTT.

J is TRBJ2-6 and V is TRBV27; 9 nucleotides line up with TRBD2. Germline V CDR1 and CDR2: MNHEY, SMNVEV (reference sequence). The CDR3 extends over 17 amino acids. Losses at the gene ends were 2 bases for V and 1 base for J; bases not matched to a gene: 3. The chain's CDR3 is CASSLAGGNSGANVLTF. CDR3 DNA sequence: TGTGCCAGCAGTTTAGCGGGAGGGAATTCTGGGGCCAACGTCCTGACTTTC.

The gene calls are TRBV6-5 and TRBJ1-1; D is possibly TRBD1 (6 bases). The CDR3 runs 14 residues. The germline V and J ends were trimmed by 5 bases and 3 bases, with 13 bases remaining between them. Germline CDR1 MNHEY, CDR2 SVGAGI. The CDR3 coding sequence is TGTGCCAGCAGTCCTGGGGGGACATACACTGAAGCTTTCTTT. This sequence encodes CASSPGGTYTEAFF.

The V gene is TRBV12-5, the J gene TRBJ2-1, with 9 bases fitting TRBD2. CDR1 is LGHNT and CDR2 is FRNRAP in the germline V gene. J lost 0 bases, V lost 4 bases, and 13 bases had no gene match. The CDR3 covers 19 residues. CDR3 sequence: CASGYSSTSGPSSYNEQFF. Written as DNA, the CDR3 is TGTGCTAGTGGTTACTCCTCTACTAGCGGGCCGAGCTCCTACAATGAGCAGTTCTTC. Complete variable domain (other parts from reference TRBV12-5 and TRBJ2-1): DARVTQTPRHKVTEMGQEVTMRCQPILGHNTVFWYRQTMMQGLELLAYFRNRAPLDDSGMPKDRFSAEMPDATLATLKIQPSEPRDSAVYFCASGYSSTSGPSSYNEQFFGPGTRLTVL.

The chain recombines TRBV6-5 with TRBJ1-4; D may be TRBD1 (5 bases). Deletions cut 8 bases from V and 3 bases from J, with 10 bases between. The CDR3 spans 13 residues. Per germline, CDR1 MNHEY and CDR2 SVGAGI. The CDR3 spells CASSGRSNEKLFF. Here the CDR3 DNA reads TGTGCCAGCTCGGGGCGGTCTAATGAAAAACTGTTTTTT.

This clone was detected a few times. The rearrangement joins TRBV7-9 to TRBJ2-3, with D tentatively TRBD2 (6 bases). Germline loops: CDR1 SEHNR, CDR2 FQNEAQ (reference sequence). The germline V and J ends were trimmed by 0 bases and 6 bases, with 13 bases remaining between them. CDR3 length: 15 residues. The CDR3 sequence is CASSLASGRGDTQYF. CDR3 bases: TGTGCCAGCAGCTTAGCTAGCGGACGGGGCGATACGCAGTATTTT.

This clone was seen just once. The chain uses TRBV5-4 and TRBJ2-7; 7 bases align to TRBD1. V gave up 4 bases and J gave up 0 bases; unmatched junction bases: 7. The CDR3 has 15 amino acids. The germline CDR1 and CDR2 sequences are SGHNT and YYREEE (reference sequence). The CDR3 DNA reads TGTGCCAGCAGCCCTCGGACAGGAGCCTCCTACGAGCAGTACTTC. The encoded protein is CASSPRTGASYEQYF. Full variable domain (missing parts from reference TRBV5-4 and TRBJ2-7): ETGVTQSPTHLIKTRGQQVTLRCSSQSGHNTVSWYQQALGQGPQFIFQYYREEENGRGNFPPRFSGLQFPNYSSELNVNALELDDSALYLCASSPRTGASYEQYFGPGTRLTVT.

The chain joins TRBV28 to TRBJ2-1, with D perhaps matching TRBD2 (5 bases). Trimming took off 4 bases at V and 3 bases at J, with 10 bases between the two ends. The CDR3 contains 14 residues. Germline V CDR1 and CDR2: MDHEN, SYDVKM. The CDR3 reads CASSSSGDYNEQFF. For the CDR3, the DNA is TGTGCCAGCAGTTCAAGCGGCGACTACAATGAGCAGTTCTTC.